A selection of T cell receptor beta chains follows, all from one sample in a study of blood T cells in healthy people across ages. TCRdb recomputed calls from the 5' RACE reads with MiXCR, one row per CDR3 protein. The data contain 1.4 million or so distinct CDR3 sequences, roughly 43% of them singletons. The sequencing sample was made of blood. These receptor sequences come from a woman younger than 30 in good health. Both conserved end residues are part of each CDR3. Fields, in order: V gene, J gene, CDR3 protein.

v_gene: TRBV6-2/TRBV6-3; j_gene: TRBJ1-5; CDR3aa: CASSQDRRPQHF
v_gene: TRBV7-8; j_gene: TRBJ1-1; CDR3aa: CASSLDPGAVNTEAFF
v_gene: TRBV12-3/TRBV12-4; j_gene: TRBJ2-5; CDR3aa: CASTGTGDVGTQYF
v_gene: TRBV4-2; j_gene: TRBJ2-5; CDR3aa: CASSQGQGLGETQYF
v_gene: TRBV7-2; j_gene: TRBJ2-1; CDR3aa: CASSLVSSGVSYNEQFF
v_gene: TRBV7-2; j_gene: TRBJ1-5; CDR3aa: CASSPKGTSNSNQPQHF
v_gene: TRBV12-5; j_gene: TRBJ2-2; CDR3aa: CASALLTQWGGELFF
v_gene: TRBV6-5; j_gene: TRBJ2-2; CDR3aa: CASGSRAGELFF
v_gene: TRBV30; j_gene: TRBJ2-1; CDR3aa: CAWSQQTYNEQFF
v_gene: TRBV11-3; j_gene: TRBJ2-1; CDR3aa: CASSLDGRASGMSYNEQFF
v_gene: TRBV20-1; j_gene: TRBJ1-2; CDR3aa: CSGKGAYNYGYTF
v_gene: TRBV4-1; j_gene: TRBJ1-5; CDR3aa: CASSQVPIISNQPQHF
v_gene: TRBV19; j_gene: TRBJ2-7; CDR3aa: CASSRDSRCEQYF
v_gene: TRBV25-1; j_gene: .; CDR3aa: CASSKAQGYEQYF
v_gene: TRBV20-1; j_gene: TRBJ2-7; CDR3aa: CSATAWGEKIEQYF
v_gene: TRBV27; j_gene: TRBJ2-7; CDR3aa: CASRGLGSYEQYF
v_gene: TRBV20-1; j_gene: TRBJ2-1; CDR3aa: CSATSGGSYNEQFF